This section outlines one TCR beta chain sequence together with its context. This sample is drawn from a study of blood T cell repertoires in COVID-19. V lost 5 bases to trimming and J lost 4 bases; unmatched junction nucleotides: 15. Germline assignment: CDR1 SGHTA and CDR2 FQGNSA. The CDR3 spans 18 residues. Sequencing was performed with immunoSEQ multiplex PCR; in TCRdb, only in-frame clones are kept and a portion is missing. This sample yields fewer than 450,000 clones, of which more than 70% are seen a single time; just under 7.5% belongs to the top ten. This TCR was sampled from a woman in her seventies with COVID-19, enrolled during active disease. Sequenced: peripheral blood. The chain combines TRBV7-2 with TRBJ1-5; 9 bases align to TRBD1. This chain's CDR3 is CASSLIPVRDRENQPQHF. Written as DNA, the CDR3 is TGTGCCAGCAGCCTAATACCGGTCCGGGACAGGGAAAATCAGCCCCAGCATTTT.